Listed below are T cell receptor beta chains from one sample, sequenced in a study of blood T cell repertoires in COVID-19. The protocol was immunoSEQ multiplex PCR, while the TCRdb copy is restricted to in-frame clones and leaves out a portion. The sample lists tens of thousands of clones; around nine tenths were seen once. The sequenced sample was peripheral blood. These receptors came from a human donor with active COVID-19. The donor label of this sample is uncertain. Both conserved end residues are part of each CDR3. A D gene is named only where the DNA matches it firmly. Only part of the rows carry a size: once, few, many, or a class if the clone is expanded.

J | size | V | D | CDR3 | DNA
TRBJ2-3 | - | TRBV7-9 | TRBD2 | CASSLGLAGPDGTQYF | TGTGCCAGCAGCTTAGGACTAGCGGGGCCGGATGGTACGCAGTATTTT
TRBJ2-2 | - | TRBV5-1 | TRBD2 | CASSPGLAGGELFF | TGCGCCAGCAGCCCCGGACTAGCGGGCGGGGAGCTGTTTTTT
TRBJ2-1 | - | TRBV2 | TRBD2 | CASSDLLADEQFF | TGTGCCAGCAGTGATTTACTAGCGGATGAGCAGTTCTTC
TRBJ2-3 | once | TRBV7-9 | - | CASSDPTGSSTDTQYF | TGTGCCAGCAGCGACCCGACAGGCTCTAGCACAGATACGCAGTATTTT
TRBJ1-2 | once | TRBV7-9 | TRBD1 | CASSLASGTDYGYTF | TGTGCCAGCAGCTTAGCGTCCGGGACAGATTATGGCTACACCTTC
TRBJ2-3 | - | TRBV19 | TRBD2 | CASSPVAGASTDTQYF | TGTGCCAGTAGTCCCGTAGCGGGAGCTAGCACAGATACGCAGTATTTT
TRBJ2-3 | once | TRBV27 | TRBD2 | CASSLKTSRDTQYF | TGTGCCAGCAGTTTGAAGACTAGCAGGGATACGCAGTATTTT
TRBJ1-1 | - | TRBV5-5 | - | CASSHSQGGGEAFF | TGTGCCAGCAGCCACAGTCAAGGGGGTGGGGAAGCTTTCTTT
TRBJ1-5 | - | TRBV18 | - | CASSPSESISNQPQHF | TGTGCCAGCTCACCCTCTGAGAGCATTAGCAATCAGCCCCAGCATTTT
TRBJ1-6 | medium-sized | TRBV4-2 | TRBD1 | CASSQEGQGVSPLHF | TGTGCCAGCAGCCAGGAGGGACAGGGGGTGTCACCCCTCCACTTT
TRBJ2-7 | - | TRBV9 | TRBD2 | CASSSSGRGTEQYF | TGTGCCAGCAGTTCCAGCGGGAGAGGCACAGAGCAGTACTTC
TRBJ2-3 | few | TRBV28 | TRBD2 | CASSPRGSGPSGTQYF | TGTGCCAGCAGTCCCCGGGGTAGCGGGCCCTCGGGTACGCAGTATTTT
TRBJ2-1 | - | TRBV6-5 | TRBD2 | CASTAPGLVYEQFF | TGTGCCAGCACCGCCCCGGGACTAGTATATGAGCAGTTCTTC
TRBJ1-5 | once | TRBV24-1 | - | CATSRGNQPQHF | TGTGCCACTTCCAGGGGCAATCAGCCCCAGCATTTT
TRBJ2-7 | - | TRBV11-2 | - | CASSLASSEQYF | TGTGCCAGCAGCTTAGCTTCGTCCGAGCAGTACTTC
TRBJ2-1 | - | TRBV7-2 | - | CASSPRGSNEQFF | TGTGCCAGCAGCCCTCGCGGCAGCAATGAGCAGTTCTTC
TRBJ2-7 | once | TRBV10-3 | - | CAISEGGGQYF | TGTGCCATCAGTGAGGGGGGAGGGCAGTACTTC
TRBJ1-1 | - | TRBV27 | - | CASSFRGGVGYTEAFF | TGTGCCAGCAGTTTCCGAGGCGGGGTAGGGTACACTGAAGCTTTCTTT
TRBJ2-7 | few | TRBV7-9 | - | CASSLVGANYEQYF | TGTGCCAGCAGCTTAGTGGGCGCGAACTACGAGCAGTACTTC
TRBJ1-5 | few | TRBV10-2 | - | CASSESGGNQPQHF | TGCGCCAGCAGTGAGTCGGGGGGGAATCAGCCCCAGCATTTT
TRBJ2-5 | - | TRBV9 | - | CASSDAGGVQETQYF | TGTGCCAGCAGTGACGCTGGCGGAGTCCAAGAGACCCAGTACTTC
TRBJ2-2 | - | TRBV19 | TRBD2 | CASTPTSGNTGELFF | TGTGCCAGTACTCCGACTAGCGGGAACACCGGGGAGCTGTTTTTT
TRBJ1-4 | - | TRBV19 | - | CASSLMGRNEKLFF | TGTGCCAGTAGTTTGATGGGCCGTAATGAAAAACTGTTTTTT
TRBJ2-7 | - | TRBV6-5 | - | CASSYGRTYEQYF | TGTGCCAGCAGTTACGGGAGGACTTACGAGCAGTACTTC
TRBJ1-2 | - | TRBV7-2 | TRBD1 | CASSLGGDRGFLYGYTF | TGTGCCAGCAGCTTAGGGGGGGACAGGGGTTTCTTGTATGGCTACACCTTC
TRBJ1-1 | - | TRBV27 | - | CASSLELNTEAFF | TGTGCCAGCAGTCTAGAGCTGAACACTGAAGCTTTCTTT
TRBJ2-7 | - | TRBV10-3 | TRBD2 | CAISDGLDSYEQYF | TGTGCCATCAGTGACGGACTAGACTCCTACGAGCAGTACTTC
TRBJ1-1 | - | TRBV6-1 | - | CASSDYLRNTEAFF | TGTGCCAGCAGTGATTATCTCCGGAACACTGAAGCTTTCTTT
TRBJ2-3 | - | TRBV5-8 | TRBD1 | CASSIDRDRGRDTQYF | TGTGCCAGCAGCATTGACCGGGACAGGGGGCGGGATACGCAGTATTTT
TRBJ2-1 | - | TRBV11-3 | TRBD2 | CASSLLLAGVRNEQFF | TGTGCCAGCAGCTTACTACTAGCGGGAGTTAGGAATGAGCAGTTCTTC
TRBJ2-7 | - | TRBV6-5 | - | CATLWESTYEQYF | TGTGCCACCCTATGGGAGAGCACCTACGAGCAGTACTTC
TRBJ2-2 | - | TRBV7-3 | - | CASSTGTNTGELFF | TGTGCCAGCAGCACCGGGACAAACACCGGGGAGCTGTTTTTT
TRBJ2-1 | - | TRBV5-1 | - | CASSLALVQRSVNNEQFF | TGCGCCAGCAGCTTGGCCTTGGTCCAGCGGTCAGTAAACAATGAGCAGTTCTTC
TRBJ2-6 | - | TRBV19 | - | CASKGGTAVLSGANVLTF | TGTGCCAGTAAAGGAGGGACAGCCGTCCTCTCTGGGGCCAACGTCCTGACTTTC
TRBJ1-4 | - | TRBV11-2 | TRBD1 | CASSRTGADVGGNEKLFF | TGTGCCAGCAGCCGGACAGGGGCTGATGTCGGGGGTAATGAAAAACTGTTTTTT
TRBJ1-4 | once | TRBV2 | - | CASSGNGGEKLFF | TGTGCCAGCAGTGGTAACGGGGGTGAAAAACTGTTTTTT
TRBJ2-1 | - | TRBV24-1 | - | CATSDPRTFARNEQFF | TGTGCCACCAGTGATCCAAGGACTTTCGCCCGCAATGAGCAGTTCTTC
TRBJ2-1 | - | TRBV7-3 | TRBD2 | CASSSSIAGGPLGEQFF | TGTGCCAGCAGCTCCTCTATAGCGGGAGGGCCTCTAGGTGAGCAGTTCTTC
TRBJ2-7 | - | TRBV5-4 | - | CASTGGGTRYEQYF | TGTGCCAGCACCGGTGGTGGGACAAGATACGAGCAGTACTTC
TRBJ1-2 | - | TRBV5-5 | TRBD1 | CASSWDRGRYGYTF | TGTGCCAGCAGCTGGGACAGGGGGCGATATGGCTACACCTTC